This T cell receptor (beta chain) was identified during a study of radiation and T cells in renal cell carcinoma. Study-wide background: Nephrectomy followed 15 Gy stereotactic body radiation by 4 weeks. Study-level results: Top tumor clonotypes rose in blood 2 weeks post-radiation, then contracted. Without pretreatment biopsies, baseline tumor clonotype presence was undetermined.

As for this clone: Its antigen is undetermined.

Described time point: blood 2 weeks post-SBRT. Treatment here: 15 Gy SBRT to primary tumor, nephrectomy 4 weeks later. TCRdb's copy holds only in-frame clones and misses some; the assay was immunoSEQ multiplex PCR. The table lists some 75,000 clones, over 80% of them singletons, with about 6% in the top ten. V was cut by 5 bases and J by 2 bases, with 13 bases left in between. The CDR3 runs 14 residues. The germline V gene encodes CDR1 GTSNPN and CDR2 SVGIG (reference sequence). The sequence came from a man in his sixties with renal cell carcinoma. The sequencing used blood, collected from a patient whose treatment included radiotherapy and nephrectomy. This chain links TRBV30 with TRBJ2-1; TRBD2 is a possible D gene (6 bases). CDR3 coding DNA: TGTGCCTGGGGAAGCGGGTCGGCCTACAATGAGCAGTTCTTC. Its protein product is CAWGSGSAYNEQFF.